This T cell receptor (beta chain) originates from a study of control samples from healthy donors and cancer patients. Data came from immunoSEQ multiplex PCR; TCRdb stores just in-frame clones and leaves some out. This sample carries under 40,000 clones, about 83% of them seen once, and the ten largest clones take 20% to 25%. This clone came up once. The sample taken for sequencing was PBMCs. The sequence derives from a woman aged 60-75 years with lung cancer.

The CDR3 DNA reads as TGTGCCAGCTCACCAAATAGCGGGACTAGCACAGATACGCAGTATTTT. Its translation: CASSPNSGTSTDTQYF. The gene calls are TRBV18 and TRBJ2-3; 8 nucleotides line up with TRBD2. Trimming took 2 bases from V and 0 from J; bases not matched to a gene: 4. The CDR3 is 16 residues long. Germline V gene data show CDR1 as KGHSH and CDR2 as LQKENI.